The 6 T cell receptor beta chains below were found in one sample sequenced in a study of shared clonotypes between healthy human individuals. Produced via immunoSEQ multiplex PCR; TCRdb's table is partial and in-frame only. The sample contains about 500,000 clones, 75% to 80% of which appear only once. Sequencing used PBMCs. The source of these receptors is a woman aged 40 to 49 in good health. Some clones in this sample may be carry-over from other donors' samples.

V gene TRBV5-5 combines with J gene TRBJ2-7, with D possibly matching TRBD1 (6 bases). The CDR3 consists of 13 residues. Trimming took off 4 bases at V and 4 bases at J, with 12 bases between the two ends. Germline CDR1 is SGHKS and CDR2 is YYEKEE (reference sequence). DNA of the CDR3: TGTGCCAGCAGCCCGTACAGGGTGTACGAGCAGTACTTC. Translation gives CASSPYRVYEQYF.

This chain joins TRBV30 and TRBJ2-7; TRBD2 is a possible D gene (6 bases). The DNA end is a closer match to TRBJ2-5, so the J assignment may be wrong. The length of the CDR3 is 13 residues. CDR1 is GTSNPN and CDR2 is SVGIG in the germline V gene (reference sequence). The CDR3 DNA sequence: TGTGCCTGGATCGTGGGTGGGGGGTCGACCCAGTACTTC. Its translation: CAWIVGGGSTQYF.

About this clone itself: It differs at one base from a far larger clone, so likely a read error. This chain joins TRBV5-4 and TRBJ1-1; D is unresolved. Germline CDR1 is SGHNT and CDR2 is YYREEE (reference sequence). V was clipped by 2 bases and J by 1 base, with 6 bases between them. This CDR3 comprises 13 residues. The CDR3 region is CASSFWENTEAFF. DNA of the CDR3: TGTGCCAGCAGCTTTTGGGAGAACACTGAAGCTTTCTTT.

There are many counts of this clone. The same CDR3 is also encoded by other DNA sequences in this sample. The chain couples TRBV29-1 to TRBJ2-1; 13 positions match TRBD2. The CDR3 is 14 residues long. V shed 4 bases, J shed 7 bases, and the junction held 4 bases outside the gene matches. From germline, CDR1 is SQVTM and CDR2 ANQGSEA. The CDR3 sequence is CSVAGLAGVNEQFF. CDR3 in DNA: TGCAGCGTTGCTGGACTAGCGGGGGTTAATGAGCAGTTCTTC.

With regard to this clone: A far larger clone is off by one base, so a read error is likely. The chain is built from TRBV7-6 and TRBJ2-2; D is uncertain. V lost 5 bases and J 3 bases, leaving 10 bases between the germline ends. The CDR3 has 14 residues. The germline V gene has CDR1 SGHVS and CDR2 FNYEAQ. CDR3 nucleotides: TGTGCCAGCAGCCAGGCTATCGACACCGGGGAGCTGTTTTTT. Translated, it gives CASSQAIDTGELFF.

The rearrangement links TRBV6-6 to TRBJ2-1; 7 nucleotides match TRBD2. CDR3 length equals 16 residues. The junction had 14 bases not matched to a gene; V was cut back by 4 bases and J by 8 bases. CDR1 MNHNY and CDR2 SVGAGI come from the germline V gene (reference sequence). The CDR3 nucleotides are TGTGCCAGCAGTTCGTATCGACTAGCCGGTGGCGATGAGCAGTTCTTC. Translating it yields CASSSYRLAGGDEQFF.